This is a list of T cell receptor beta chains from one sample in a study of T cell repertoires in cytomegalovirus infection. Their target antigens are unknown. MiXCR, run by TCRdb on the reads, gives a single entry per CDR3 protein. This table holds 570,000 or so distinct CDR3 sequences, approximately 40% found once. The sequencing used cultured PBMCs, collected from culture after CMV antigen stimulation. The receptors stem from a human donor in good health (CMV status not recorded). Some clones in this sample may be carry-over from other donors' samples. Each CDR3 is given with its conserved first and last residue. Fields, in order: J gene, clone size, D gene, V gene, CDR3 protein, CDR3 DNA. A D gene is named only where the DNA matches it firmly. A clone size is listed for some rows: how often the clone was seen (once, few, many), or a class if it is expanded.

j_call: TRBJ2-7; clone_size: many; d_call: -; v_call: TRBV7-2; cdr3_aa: CASSPLGYEQYF; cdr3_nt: TGTGCCAGCAGCCCTTTGGGGTACGAGCAGTACTTC
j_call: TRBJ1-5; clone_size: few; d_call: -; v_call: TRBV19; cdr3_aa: CASSLSGHGNQPQHF; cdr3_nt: TGTGCCAGTAGTTTGTCGGGACACGGCAATCAGCCCCAGCATTTT
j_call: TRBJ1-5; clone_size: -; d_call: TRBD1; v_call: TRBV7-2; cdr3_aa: CASSAGQGRQPQHF; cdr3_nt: TGTGCCAGCAGCGCCGGACAGGGTAGACAGCCCCAGCATTTT
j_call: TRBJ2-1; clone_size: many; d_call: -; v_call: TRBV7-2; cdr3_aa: CASSSPGTRGQEQFF; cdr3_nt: TGTGCCAGCAGTTCCCCCGGGACCCGCGGTCAGGAGCAGTTCTTC
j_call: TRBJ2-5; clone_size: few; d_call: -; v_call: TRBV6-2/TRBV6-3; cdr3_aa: CASSYYREETQYF; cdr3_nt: TGTGCCAGCAGTTACTACAGGGAAGAGACCCAGTACTTC
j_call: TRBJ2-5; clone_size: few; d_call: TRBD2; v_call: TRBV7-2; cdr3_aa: CASSLAAGGSQETQYF; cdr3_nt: TGTGCCAGCAGCTTAGCGGCGGGGGGCTCCCAAGAGACCCAGTACTTC
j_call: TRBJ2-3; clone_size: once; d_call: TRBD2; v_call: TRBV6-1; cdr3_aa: CASSFGRATDTQYF; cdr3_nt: TGTGCCAGCAGTTTCGGGAGGGCCACAGATACGCAGTATTTT
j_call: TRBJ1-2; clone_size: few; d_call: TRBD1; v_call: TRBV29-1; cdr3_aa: CSVELHRGLYGYTF; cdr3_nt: TGCAGCGTTGAACTCCACAGGGGCCTCTATGGCTACACCTTC
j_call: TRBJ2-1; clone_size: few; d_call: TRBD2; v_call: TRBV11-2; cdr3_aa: CASTRTSSFNEQFF; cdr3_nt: TGTGCCAGCACCCGGACTAGTTCGTTCAATGAGCAGTTCTTC
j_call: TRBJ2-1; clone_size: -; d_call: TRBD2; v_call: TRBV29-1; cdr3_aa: CSVEGPSGRGTNEQFF; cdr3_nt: TGCAGCGTTGAGGGGCCTAGCGGGAGAGGTACCAATGAGCAGTTCTTC
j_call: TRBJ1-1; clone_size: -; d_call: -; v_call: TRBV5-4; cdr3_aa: CASSLDQGTNTEAFF; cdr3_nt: TGTGCCAGCAGCTTGGATCAGGGCACGAACACTGAAGCTTTCTTT
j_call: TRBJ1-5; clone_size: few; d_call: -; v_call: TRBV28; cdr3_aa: CASRLSNQPQHF; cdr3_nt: TGTGCCAGCAGACTTTCCAATCAGCCCCAGCATTTT
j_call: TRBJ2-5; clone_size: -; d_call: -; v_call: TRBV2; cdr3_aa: CASSGAAETQYF; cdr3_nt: TGTGCCAGCAGTGGGGCCGCTGAGACCCAGTACTTC
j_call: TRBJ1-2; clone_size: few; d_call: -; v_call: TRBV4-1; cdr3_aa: CASSQTPGASFGYTF; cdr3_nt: TGCGCCAGCAGCCAAACCCCAGGGGCATCTTTCGGCTACACCTTC
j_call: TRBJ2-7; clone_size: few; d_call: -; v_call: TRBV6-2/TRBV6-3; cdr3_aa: CASSYPPGPYEQYF; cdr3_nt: TGTGCCAGCAGTTACCCTCCAGGGCCCTACGAGCAGTACTTC
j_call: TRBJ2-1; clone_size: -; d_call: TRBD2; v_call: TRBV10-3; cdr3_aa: CAISGPGSGGAYGEQFF; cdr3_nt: TGTGCCATCAGTGGTCCGGGTAGCGGGGGGGCCTACGGTGAGCAGTTCTTC